A selection of T cell receptor beta chains follows, all from one sample in a study of beta chain features in type 1 diabetes. Clones were sequenced by immunoSEQ multiplex PCR, and TCRdb holds only the in-frame ones, with some missing. Of about 280,000 clones listed, 15% are singletons. The sequenced sample was naive CD4+ T cells from blood. All receptors derive from a man aged 18 to 30 with type 1 diabetes. Both conserved end residues are part of each CDR3. Fields, in order: D gene, V gene, J gene, clone size, CDR3 protein, CDR3 DNA. A D gene is named only where the DNA matches it firmly. A clone size is listed for some rows: how often the clone was seen (once, few, many), or a class if it is expanded.

>NA|TRBV4-3|TRBJ2-3|many
CASSAQGPDTQYF
TGCGCCAGCAGCGCGCAGGGGCCAGATACGCAGTATTTT
>TRBD1|TRBV30|TRBJ2-6|NA
CAGTGGRSGANVLTF
TGTGCCGGGACAGGGGGCCGTTCTGGGGCCAACGTCCTGACTTTC
>TRBD2|TRBV18|TRBJ2-7|NA
CASSLSAGGPYEQYF
TGTGCCAGCTCACTCTCAGCGGGAGGGCCCTACGAGCAGTACTTC
>TRBD2|TRBV15|TRBJ2-7|NA
CATSRASGGTYEQYF
TGTGCCACCAGCAGAGCTAGCGGAGGAACCTACGAGCAGTACTTC
>NA|TRBV6-5|TRBJ2-3|NA
CASSSDRWTDTQYF
TGTGCCAGCAGTTCGGACAGATGGACAGATACGCAGTATTTT
>TRBD1|TRBV6-4|TRBJ1-6|NA
CASRATGAHSPLHF
TGTGCCAGCAGGGCGACAGGGGCGCATTCACCCCTCCACTTT
>TRBD1|TRBV28|TRBJ2-5|few
CASSFGGQQETQYF
TGTGCCAGCAGTTTTGGGGGACAGCAAGAGACCCAGTACTTC
>TRBD1|TRBV7-2|TRBJ2-1|few
CASSLLPGQSYNEQFF
TGTGCCAGCAGCTTACTTCCGGGACAGTCCTACAATGAGCAGTTCTTC
>NA|TRBV19|TRBJ1-1|few
CASSTPGRLFKDTEAFF
TGTGCCAGTAGTACCCCCGGGAGGCTCTTTAAGGACACTGAAGCTTTCTTT
>TRBD2|TRBV2|TRBJ2-2|NA
CASSPLPGRSAGELFF
TGTGCCAGCAGCCCCCTTCCCGGGAGGTCGGCCGGGGAGCTGTTTTTT
>NA|TRBV18|TRBJ1-1|NA
CASSVEGLGTTEAFF
TGTGCCAGCTCCGTGGAGGGGTTGGGGACCACTGAAGCTTTCTTT
>NA|TRBV10-1|TRBJ2-2|few
CASSGESGELFF
TGCGCCAGCAGTGGAGAATCCGGGGAGCTGTTTTTT
>TRBD2|TRBV9|TRBJ2-7|NA
CASSVGGLAGIYEQYF
TGTGCCAGCAGCGTAGGGGGACTAGCGGGGATCTACGAGCAGTACTTC
>NA|TRBV4-1|TRBJ2-2|few
CASSHGGSGELFF
TGCGCCAGCAGCCACGGTGGGAGCGGGGAGCTGTTTTTT
>NA|TRBV10-3|TRBJ1-5|few
CAISEMVAQPQHF
TGTGCCATCAGTGAGATGGTGGCTCAGCCCCAGCATTTT
>TRBD2|TRBV29-1|TRBJ2-7|NA
CSVEASGGYEQYF
TGCAGCGTTGAAGCTAGCGGGGGTTACGAGCAGTACTTC
>NA|TRBV29-1|TRBJ1-5|NA
CSVAGLNQPQHF
TGCAGCGTTGCTGGCCTTAATCAGCCCCAGCATTTT
>TRBD2|TRBV29-1|TRBJ2-5|NA
CSVEGSKGLAIQETQYF
TGCAGCGTTGAGGGGTCCAAGGGACTAGCGATCCAAGAGACCCAGTACTTC
>NA|TRBV30|TRBJ2-7|few
CAWSAQLLDEQYF
TGTGCCTGGAGTGCACAGCTACTGGACGAGCAGTACTTC
>NA|TRBV11-2|TRBJ2-1|few
CASSLDLYNEQFF
TGTGCCAGCAGCCTAGATCTATACAATGAGCAGTTCTTC
>TRBD1|TRBV29-1|TRBJ1-2|NA
CSVGGRVYGYTF
TGCAGCGTAGGGGGCAGGGTCTATGGCTACACCTTC
>TRBD2|TRBV18|TRBJ2-5|few
CASSPFLAVEETQYF
TGTGCCAGCTCACCATTTCTAGCGGTGGAGGAGACCCAGTACTTC
>NA|TRBV2|TRBJ1-6|few
CASSGGEGNNSPLHF
TGTGCCAGCAGTGGGGGGGAGGGGAATAATTCACCCCTCCACTTT
>TRBD1|TRBV6-6|TRBJ1-4|NA
CASSLTDRAGEKLFF
TGTGCCAGCAGTCTCACGGACAGGGCGGGGGAAAAACTGTTTTTT
>NA|TRBV7-9|TRBJ1-1|NA
CASSLNREKTEAFF
TGTGCCAGCAGCTTGAACAGGGAAAAGACTGAAGCTTTCTTT
>TRBD2|TRBV18|TRBJ2-7|few
CASSPAVAGASYEQYF
TGTGCCAGCTCCCCGGCGGTAGCGGGAGCCTCCTACGAGCAGTACTTC
>NA|TRBV6-5|TRBJ1-1|NA
CASSYRRGVTEAFF
TGTGCCAGCAGTTACCGGAGGGGAGTCACTGAAGCTTTCTTT
>NA|TRBV5-6|TRBJ1-3|few
CASSLAIRADSGNTIYF
TGTGCCAGCAGCTTGGCCATACGTGCAGACTCTGGAAACACCATATATTTT
>TRBD2|TRBV2|TRBJ2-5|NA
CASRRQTSGETQYF
TGTGCCAGCAGACGTCAAACTAGCGGGGAGACCCAGTACTTC
>TRBD1|TRBV29-1|TRBJ2-7|NA
CSVEQRAGGQEQYF
TGCAGCGTTGAACAGCGGGCAGGGGGCCAAGAGCAGTACTTC
>NA|TRBV27|TRBJ2-7|once
CASSLLSGGLNEQYF
TGTGCCAGCAGTTTATTGTCCGGGGGGCTCAACGAGCAGTACTTC
>NA|TRBV27|TRBJ2-7|few
CASSPREVSYEQYF
TGTGCCAGCAGCCCCAGGGAGGTCTCCTACGAGCAGTACTTC
>TRBD2|TRBV2|TRBJ2-1|NA
CASSKSSGLAGVSSYNEQFF
TGTGCCAGCAGTAAGTCTTCGGGACTAGCGGGGGTTAGCTCCTACAATGAGCAGTTCTTC
>TRBD2|TRBV5-1|TRBJ2-3|NA
CASSTGLADGTQYF
TGCGCCAGCAGCACGGGACTAGCGGATGGTACGCAGTATTTT
>NA|TRBV7-9|TRBJ1-2|few
CASRRERGSGYGYTF
TGTGCCAGCAGGAGAGAAAGAGGGAGTGGCTATGGCTACACCTTC
>TRBD1|TRBV19|TRBJ1-4|few
CASSGQGNEKLFF
TGTGCCAGTAGTGGACAGGGAAATGAAAAACTGTTTTTT
>TRBD1|TRBV7-9|TRBJ1-2|NA
CASSHSIHRGQGDGYTF
TGTGCCAGCAGTCATTCGATTCATAGGGGGCAGGGAGATGGCTACACCTTC
>NA|TRBV6-5|TRBJ1-2|NA
CASTVMEPYRYTF
TGTGCCAGCACCGTTATGGAGCCGTATCGCTACACCTTC
>NA|TRBV18|TRBJ1-1|NA
CASSPGLGAGTEAFF
TGTGCCAGCTCACCGGGTTTGGGGGCGGGCACTGAAGCTTTCTTT
>NA|TRBV19|TRBJ2-1|NA
CASRSPTGNEQFF
TGTGCCAGTAGATCCCCCACAGGGAATGAGCAGTTCTTC
>NA|TRBV5-1|TRBJ1-2|NA
CASTQQGANYGYTF
TGCGCCAGCACGCAACAGGGCGCTAACTATGGCTACACCTTC
>TRBD2|TRBV28|TRBJ2-7|NA
CASSSPSGYSYEQYF
TGTGCCAGCAGTTCCCCTAGCGGGTACTCCTACGAGCAGTACTTC
>NA|TRBV29-1|TRBJ2-3|few
CSVGPFQTQYF
TGCAGCGTGGGGCCTTTCCAAACGCAGTATTTT
>NA|TRBV5-8|TRBJ2-2|few
CASSLERGNTRGELFF
TGTGCCAGCAGCTTGGAACGGGGTAACACACGCGGGGAGCTGTTTTTT
>TRBD2|TRBV7-2|TRBJ2-5|NA
CASSLAPTSGSWETQYF
TGTGCCAGCAGCTTAGCCCCGACTAGCGGGAGTTGGGAGACCCAGTACTTC
>NA|TRBV5-1|TRBJ2-5|NA
CASSLEETQYF
TGCGCCAGCAGCCTAGAAGAGACCCAGTACTTC
>TRBD2|TRBV5-4|TRBJ2-3|few
CASSSRLAGASDTQYF
TGTGCCAGCAGTTCTCGACTAGCGGGAGCATCAGATACGCAGTATTTT
>TRBD1|TRBV5-1|TRBJ2-1|few
CASSLEWDRTLIDNEQFF
TGCGCCAGCAGCTTGGAATGGGACAGAACCCTTATCGACAATGAGCAGTTCTTC
>TRBD2|TRBV28|TRBJ2-3|NA
CASSAPGGGTDTQYF
TGTGCCAGCAGTGCACCCGGGGGGGGGACAGATACGCAGTATTTT
>NA|TRBV6-5|TRBJ2-7|few
CASSPGLGSSYEQYF
TGTGCCAGCAGTCCAGGACTGGGGAGCTCCTACGAGCAGTACTTC
>NA|TRBV15|TRBJ1-2|once
CATRGLNYGYTF
TGTGCCACCAGGGGCTTGAACTATGGCTACACCTTC
>TRBD2|TRBV7-9|TRBJ2-3|once
CASSSRLAGASLSDTQYF
TGTGCCAGCAGCTCCAGACTAGCGGGAGCGTCACTCAGCGATACGCAGTATTTT
>NA|TRBV4-3|TRBJ1-6|NA
CASSQEGGNNSPLHF
TGCGCCAGCAGCCAAGAGGGGGGTAATAATTCACCCCTCCACTTT